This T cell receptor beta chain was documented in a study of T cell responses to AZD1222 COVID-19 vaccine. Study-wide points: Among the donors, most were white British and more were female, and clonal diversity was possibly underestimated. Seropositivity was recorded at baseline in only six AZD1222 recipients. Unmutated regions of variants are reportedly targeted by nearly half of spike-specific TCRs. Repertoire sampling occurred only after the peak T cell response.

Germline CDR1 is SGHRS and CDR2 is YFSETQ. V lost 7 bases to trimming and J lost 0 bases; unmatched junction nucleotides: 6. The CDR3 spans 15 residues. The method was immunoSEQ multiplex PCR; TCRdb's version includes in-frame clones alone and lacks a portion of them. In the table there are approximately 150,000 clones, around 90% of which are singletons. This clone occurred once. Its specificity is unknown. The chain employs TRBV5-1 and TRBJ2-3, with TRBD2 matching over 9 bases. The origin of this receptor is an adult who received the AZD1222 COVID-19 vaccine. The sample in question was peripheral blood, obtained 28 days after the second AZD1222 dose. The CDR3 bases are TGCGCCAGCGGCGGACTAGCGCGTAGCACAGATACGCAGTATTTT. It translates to CASGGLARSTDTQYF.